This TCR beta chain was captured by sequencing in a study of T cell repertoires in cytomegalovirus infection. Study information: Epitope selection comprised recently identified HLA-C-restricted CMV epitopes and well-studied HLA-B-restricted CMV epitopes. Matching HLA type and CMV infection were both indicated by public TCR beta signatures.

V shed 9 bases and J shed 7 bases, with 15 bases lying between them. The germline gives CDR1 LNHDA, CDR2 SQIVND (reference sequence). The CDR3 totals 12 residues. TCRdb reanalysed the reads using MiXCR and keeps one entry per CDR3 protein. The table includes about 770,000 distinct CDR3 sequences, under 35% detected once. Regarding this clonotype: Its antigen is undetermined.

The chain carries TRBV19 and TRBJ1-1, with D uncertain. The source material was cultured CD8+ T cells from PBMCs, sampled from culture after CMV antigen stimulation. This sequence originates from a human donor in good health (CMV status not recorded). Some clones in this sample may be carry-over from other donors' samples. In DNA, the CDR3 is TGTGCCAGCCCGGGCCCGGGCGGTGAAGCTTTCTTT. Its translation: CASPGPGGEAFF.